This is a list of T cell receptor beta chains from one sample in a study of T cells after yellow fever vaccination. TCRdb re-called the 5' RACE reads with MiXCR, one entry per CDR3 protein. Counted here are about 130,000 distinct CDR3 sequences, about 6.2% occurring once; the ten biggest clones make up over 0.55%. The sample consisted of CD4+ T cells sorted from PBMCs, taken 10 days after the yellow fever booster vaccination. The source of these receptors is a young man who received the YFV17D yellow fever vaccine. The CDR3 runs from the conserved cysteine through the conserved F or W. Fields, in order: CDR3 protein, CDR3 DNA, D gene, J gene, V gene, clone size, CDR3 length. The D gene is left open where the match is weak. Part of the rows lack a size; the others show once, few, many or a class for expanded clones.

CASSGQGHDGYTF	TGCGCCAGCTCCGGACAGGGACATGATGGCTACACCTTC	TRBD1	TRBJ1-2	TRBV5-1	NA	13
CASSYSARDYHYEQYF	TGTGCCAGCAGTTACTCGGCGCGGGACTACCACTACGAGCAGTACTTC	TRBD2	TRBJ2-7	TRBV6-2/TRBV6-3	few	16
CASSPRRGSGSPNYGYTF	TGTGCCAGCAGCCCTCGTAGGGGTTCGGGCAGCCCTAACTATGGCTACACCTTC	NA	TRBJ1-2	TRBV11-2	many	18
CASSLAGMNTEAFF	TGCGCCAGCAGCTTGGCCGGGATGAACACTGAAGCTTTCTTT	NA	TRBJ1-1	TRBV5-1	many	14
CASSLSLAGGLADTQYF	TGTGCCAGCAGTTTATCCCTAGCGGGAGGGCTCGCAGATACGCAGTATTTT	TRBD2	TRBJ2-3	TRBV12-3/TRBV12-4	many	17
CASSYTALAGVIPGANVLTF	TGTGCCAGCAGTTACACCGCTCTAGCGGGGGTAATTCCTGGGGCCAACGTCCTGACTTTC	TRBD2	TRBJ2-6	TRBV6-2/TRBV6-3	NA	20
CSALRAGANVLTF	TGCAGTGCTCTCAGGGCTGGGGCCAACGTCCTGACTTTC	NA	TRBJ2-6	TRBV20-1	many	13
CASSPATFGNEKLFF	TGCGCCAGCAGCCCCGCGACCTTCGGTAATGAAAAACTGTTTTTT	NA	TRBJ1-4	TRBV4-3	few	15
CASSEGKATQYF	TGTGCCAGCAGTGAAGGAAAGGCGACCCAGTACTTC	NA	TRBJ2-5	TRBV2	many	12
CASSDKGTQYF	TGCGCCAGCAGCGATAAGGGGACCCAGTACTTC	NA	TRBJ2-5	TRBV5-1	many	11
CACSLEASGRENIQYF	TGTGCCTGCAGCTTAGAGGCTAGCGGGAGGGAAAACATTCAGTACTTC	TRBD2	TRBJ2-4	TRBV7-8	NA	16
CSAPRDTGELFF	TGCAGCGCCCCTAGGGACACCGGGGAGCTGTTTTTT	NA	TRBJ2-2	TRBV29-1	many	12
CASSPDGGRQPQHF	TGTGCCAGCTCACCGGACGGAGGTCGGCAGCCCCAGCATTTT	NA	TRBJ1-5	TRBV18	many	14
CSARDKTGPTNQPQHF	TGCAGTGCTAGAGACAAGACAGGGCCCACCAATCAGCCCCAGCATTTT	TRBD1	TRBJ1-5	TRBV20-1	NA	16
CASSKGPAENIQYF	TGTGCCAGCAGTAAAGGACCAGCCGAAAACATTCAGTACTTC	NA	TRBJ2-4	TRBV12-3/TRBV12-4	many	14
CSARAGGNRETQYF	TGCAGTGCTCGGGCGGGAGGCAATCGGGAGACCCAGTACTTC	TRBD2	TRBJ2-5	TRBV20-1	many	14
CAISKTGSGANTEAFF	TGTGCCATCAGTAAAACAGGGAGTGGAGCGAACACTGAAGCTTTCTTT	NA	TRBJ1-1	TRBV10-3	many	16
CASSFKQVQETQYF	TGTGCCAGCAGTTTTAAACAGGTCCAAGAGACCCAGTACTTC	NA	TRBJ2-5	TRBV5-4	few	14
CASSVDSHQPQHF	TGTGCCAGCAGCGTCGACAGCCATCAGCCCCAGCATTTT	NA	TRBJ1-5	TRBV7-2	many	13
CSVGVGESIQYF	TGCAGCGTGGGGGTTGGAGAGAGCATTCAGTACTTC	NA	TRBJ2-4	TRBV29-1	NA	12
CASSNNRGRGETQYF	TGTGCCAGCAGCAACAACAGGGGGCGCGGGGAGACCCAGTACTTC	TRBD1	TRBJ2-5	TRBV3-1	many	15
CASSQVSDTQYF	TGTGCCAGCAGCCAAGTATCCGATACGCAGTATTTT	NA	TRBJ2-3	TRBV14	many	12
CSVMSWTPSQAFF	TGCAGCGTTATGAGTTGGACGCCCTCCCAAGCTTTCTTT	NA	TRBJ1-1	TRBV29-1	many	13
CASSPSGQGTGELFF	TGTGCCAGCTCACCATCCGGACAGGGAACCGGGGAGCTGTTTTTT	TRBD1	TRBJ2-2	TRBV18	many	15
CSALSGPEQFF	TGCAGTGCTTTATCGGGGCCCGAGCAGTTCTTC	NA	TRBJ2-1	TRBV20-1	many	11
CASSYKSPSQGLPYYEQYF	TGTGCCAGCTCATATAAATCACCGTCACAGGGGCTCCCCTACTACGAGCAGTACTTC	TRBD1	TRBJ2-7	TRBV18	many	19
CASKRTGTEKLFF	TGTGCCAGCAAACGGACAGGGACCGAAAAACTGTTTTTT	TRBD1	TRBJ1-4	TRBV6-2/TRBV6-3	many	13
CASSSRGRSSYNEQFF	TGTGCCAGCAGCTCTCGGGGGCGAAGCTCCTACAATGAGCAGTTCTTC	NA	TRBJ2-1	TRBV7-2	many	16
CASSIKGAGLAQHF	TGTGCCAGTAGTATAAAGGGAGCAGGGTTGGCCCAGCATTTT	NA	TRBJ1-5	TRBV19	few	14
CAWSVQGGGYEQYF	TGTGCCTGGAGTGTACAGGGGGGGGGCTACGAGCAGTACTTC	NA	TRBJ2-7	TRBV30	NA	14
CASSPKDEQFF	TGTGCCAGCAGCCCCAAGGATGAGCAGTTCTTC	NA	TRBJ2-1	TRBV7-2	few	11
CASSLSAGNYEQFF	TGTGCCAGCAGTTTATCGGCAGGGAACTATGAGCAGTTCTTC	NA	TRBJ2-1	TRBV28	many	14
CATGRSGTEAFF	TGTGCCACGGGTCGCTCGGGCACTGAAGCTTTCTTT	NA	TRBJ1-1	TRBV19	NA	12
CASSAFMDRNTIYF	TGCGCCAGCAGTGCTTTTATGGACCGAAACACCATATATTTT	NA	TRBJ1-3	TRBV10-2	many	14
CASSQGAVSSYEQYF	TGTGCCAGCAGCCAGGGGGCGGTGAGCTCCTACGAGCAGTACTTC	TRBD1	TRBJ2-7	TRBV7-9	many	15
CAGSSSGANVLTF	TGTGCCGGATCGTCCTCTGGGGCCAACGTCCTGACTTTC	NA	TRBJ2-6	TRBV7-9	NA	13
CASSNPRNDSPYEQYLLRPYEQYF	TGTGCCAGCAGTAACCCAAGGAACGACAGCCCCTACGAGCAGTACCTACTTCGGCCCTACGAGCAGTACTTC	NA	TRBJ2-7	TRBV6-2/TRBV6-3	NA	24
CASSRGEDEQFF	TGTGCCAGCAGCCGGGGGGAGGATGAGCAGTTCTTC	TRBD2	TRBJ2-1	TRBV7-3	many	12
CASSLFMVQGVEKLFF	TGTGCCAGCAGCTTATTTATGGTCCAGGGCGTTGAAAAACTGTTTTTT	NA	TRBJ1-4	TRBV7-8	NA	16
CASSLWQAEQFF	TGTGCCAGCAGTTTGTGGCAGGCTGAGCAGTTCTTC	NA	TRBJ2-1	TRBV12-3/TRBV12-4	many	12
CASSSSRKTLNYEQYF	TGTGCCAGCAGCTCCAGCAGGAAAACTCTCAACTACGAGCAGTACTTC	NA	TRBJ2-7	TRBV7-9	many	16
CAWGTGGTEAFF	TGTGCCTGGGGAACAGGGGGCACTGAAGCTTTCTTT	TRBD1	TRBJ1-1	TRBV30	many	12
CSVEDWVQGYEQYF	TGCAGCGTTGAAGATTGGGTACAGGGGTACGAGCAGTACTTC	TRBD1	TRBJ2-7	TRBV29-1	many	14
CASLGLAGGGEQFF	TGTGCCAGTCTAGGACTAGCGGGAGGGGGTGAGCAGTTCTTC	TRBD2	TRBJ2-1	TRBV2	many	14
CASSLTGVANQPQHF	TGTGCCAGCAGTTTGACAGGGGTAGCAAATCAGCCCCAGCATTTT	TRBD1	TRBJ1-5	TRBV6-5	NA	15
CASSVAGDLRAYNEQFF	TGTGCCAGCAGCGTAGCAGGGGACCTCAGGGCCTACAATGAGCAGTTCTTC	NA	TRBJ2-1	TRBV9	many	17
CASRDSGANVLTF	TGTGCCAGCAGGGACTCTGGGGCCAACGTCCTGACTTTC	NA	TRBJ2-6	TRBV25-1	many	13
CASSLSGWNQPQHF	TGTGCCAGCTCACTCTCAGGATGGAATCAGCCCCAGCATTTT	NA	TRBJ1-5	TRBV18	NA	14
CASSYKPTGGPRYEQYF	TGTGCCAGCAGTTATAAGCCTACGGGAGGGCCTCGGTACGAGCAGTACTTC	TRBD2	TRBJ2-7	TRBV6-2/TRBV6-3	few	17
CSVLRIGSYNEQFF	TGCAGCGTTTTGCGAATTGGAAGCTACAATGAGCAGTTCTTC	NA	TRBJ2-1	TRBV29-1	many	14